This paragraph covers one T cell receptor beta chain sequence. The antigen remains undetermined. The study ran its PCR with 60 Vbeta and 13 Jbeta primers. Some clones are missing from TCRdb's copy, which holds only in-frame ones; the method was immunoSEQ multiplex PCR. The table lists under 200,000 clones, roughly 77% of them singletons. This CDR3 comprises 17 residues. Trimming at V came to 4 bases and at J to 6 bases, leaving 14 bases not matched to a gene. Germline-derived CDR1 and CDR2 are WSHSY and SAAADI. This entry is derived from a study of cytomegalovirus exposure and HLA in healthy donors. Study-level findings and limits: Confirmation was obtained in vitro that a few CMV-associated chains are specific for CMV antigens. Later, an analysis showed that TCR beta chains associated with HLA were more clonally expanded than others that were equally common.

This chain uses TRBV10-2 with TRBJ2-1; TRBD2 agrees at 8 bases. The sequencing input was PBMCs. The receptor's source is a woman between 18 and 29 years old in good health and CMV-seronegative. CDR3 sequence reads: CASSGTGGPLGGNEQFF. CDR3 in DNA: TGCGCCAGCAGTGGTACGGGAGGGCCTTTAGGTGGCAATGAGCAGTTCTTC.